This TCR beta chain was observed in a study of blood T cell repertoires in COVID-19. Study summary: Acute and convalescent COVID-19 specimens originated in the United States, Italy and Spain. From T cells, B-cell-depleted T cells, or PBMCs came the material, which was cDNA or gDNA.

CDR3 length equals 14 residues. Looked up from germline, CDR1 is LNHDA and CDR2 is SQIVND (reference sequence). Trimming left V 2 bases short and J 1 base short, with 8 bases between. Original processing notes: Reference gene primer amplification gave estimated nucleated cell counts. Data came from immunoSEQ multiplex PCR; TCRdb stores just in-frame clones and leaves some out. V, J and clone size are taken as reported in that table, and D and trimming were inferred from the DNA itself. Of approximately 150,000 clones in the sample, roughly 87% are singletons; the top ten hold around 1.6%. Material: peripheral blood. The chain joins TRBV19 to TRBJ1-1, with a weak D call TRBD1 (5 bases). This TCR derives from a woman aged 50 to 60 with acute or convalescent COVID-19. Here the CDR3 reads CASSIQGSNTEAFF. Here the CDR3 DNA reads TGTGCCAGTAGTATACAGGGATCGAACACTGAAGCTTTCTTT. Looking up the rest from reference TRBV19 and TRBJ1-1 gives the full variable domain: DGGITQSPKYLFRKEGQNVTLSCEQNLNHDAMYWYRQDPGQGLRLIYYSQIVNDFQKGDIAEGYSVSREKKESFPLTVTSAQKNPTAFYLCASSIQGSNTEAFFGQGTRLTVV.